The clone carrying this T cell receptor beta chain was picked up a small number of times. The method was immunoSEQ multiplex PCR; TCRdb's version includes in-frame clones alone and lacks a portion of them. This sample has some 360,000 clones; about 90% occur once, and the top ten carry about 2.5%. This sample was taken from a study of blood T cell repertoires in COVID-19. There are 16 residues in the CDR3. Germline V gives CDR1 SGHTS, CDR2 YDEGEE. V lost 4 bases and J 2 bases, leaving 17 bases between the germline ends. The rearrangement links TRBV5-8 to TRBJ2-3; TRBD2 might be the D (7 bases). The sequence derives from a woman aged 55-70 years with COVID-19, enrolled during active disease. Sequencing used peripheral blood. CDR3: CASSPGEGHYTDTQYF. The CDR3 DNA reads TGTGCCAGCAGCCCGGGGGAGGGACACTACACAGATACGCAGTATTTT.